Listed here are 28 T cell receptor beta chains from one sample, sequenced in a study of blood T cell repertoires in COVID-19. Assay used: immunoSEQ multiplex PCR; TCRdb lists only in-frame clones, some missing. This sample yields approximately 70,000 clones, of which about nine tenths are seen a single time; 13% belongs to the top ten. Sequences were obtained from peripheral blood. The origin of the receptors is a human donor with active COVID-19. The donor label of this sample is uncertain.

V usage is TRBV29-1 and J usage is TRBJ2-3, with D perhaps TRBD2 (6 bases). The CDR3 has 13 residues. V lost 3 bases, J lost 3 bases, and 10 bases lay in between. Germline CDR1 reads SQVTM; CDR2 reads ANQGSEA. CDR3 bases: TGCAGCGTTGATCGGGAGTCGACAGATACGCAGTATTTT. This sequence encodes CSVDRESTDTQYF.

The chain employs TRBV7-9 and TRBJ2-5; the D gene is possibly TRBD2 (5 bases). Germline loops: CDR1 SEHNR, CDR2 FQNEAQ (reference sequence). CDR3 length: 14 residues. The V gene lost 3 bases and the J gene lost 5 bases, with 13 bases spanning the gap. The CDR3 reads CASSFTAGRETQYF. The CDR3 DNA follows: TGTGCCAGCAGCTTTACGGCGGGCCGGGAGACCCAGTACTTC.

The chain couples TRBV12-3 or TRBV12-4 to TRBJ2-5; D not resolved. The V and J ends lost 0 bases and 6 bases respectively, with 5 bases between them. CDR3 size: 12 residues. CDR3 sequence: CASSLARKTQYF. In DNA, the CDR3 is TGTGCCAGCAGTTTAGCGAGGAAGACCCAGTACTTC.

The chain links TRBV14 to TRBJ1-2, with unresolved D. V was pared by 0 bases and J by 4 bases, with 9 bases between. CDR1 SGHDN and CDR2 FVKESK come from the germline V gene. The CDR3 extends over 14 amino acids. CDR3 region: CASSQDRSSYGYTF. The DNA for the CDR3 is TGTGCCAGCAGCCAAGACAGGTCCAGCTATGGCTACACCTTC.

The V gene is TRBV7-8, the J gene TRBJ2-1, with 9 positions matching TRBD1. Trimming removed 5 bases from V and 4 bases from J; junction bases left unmatched: 9. Looked up from germline, CDR1 is SGHVS and CDR2 is FQNEAQ. CDR3 length: 16 amino acids. The CDR3 reads CASSAGTGRRYNEQFF. The DNA for the CDR3 is TGTGCCAGCAGCGCGGGGACAGGGCGGCGGTACAATGAGCAGTTCTTC.

This chain connects TRBV28 to TRBJ2-5; 7 nucleotides line up with TRBD1. The germline gives CDR1 MDHEN, CDR2 SYDVKM. CDR3 length equals 14 residues. The J segment lost 5 bases and the V segment lost 3 bases, leaving 6 bases of the junction unmatched. The DNA for the CDR3 is TGTGCCAGCAGTTTGCAGCAGGGGGAGGAGACCCAGTACTTC. It yields the protein CASSLQQGEETQYF.

The chain recombines TRBV5-4 with TRBJ2-3; TRBD1 matches 10 bases. Germline CDR1 reads SGHNT; CDR2 reads YYREEE (reference sequence). Trimming cost V 3 bases and J 3 bases; bases outside gene matches: 4. This CDR3 contains 15 residues. The CDR3 reads CASSSTGGGTDTQYF. Here the CDR3 DNA reads TGTGCCAGCAGCTCGACAGGGGGCGGGACAGATACGCAGTATTTT.

The V gene is TRBV2, the J gene TRBJ2-7, with 7 bases lining up with TRBD1. Germline-derived CDR1 and CDR2 are SNHLY and FYNNEI. This CDR3 is built from 13 residues. V dropped 6 bases and J dropped 1; count of bases not matched to a gene: 3. The CDR3 reads CASSGTASYEQYF. CDR3 nucleotide sequence: TGTGCCAGCAGCGGGACAGCTTCCTACGAGCAGTACTTC.

The chain recombines TRBV15 with TRBJ2-7, with 9 positions matching TRBD1. Trimming removed 1 base from V and 6 bases from J; junction bases left unmatched: 7. The CDR3 is 15 amino acids. The V gene's germline CDR1 is LNHNV and CDR2 YYDKDF (reference sequence). This CDR3 reads CATSRGMGTGFEQYF. DNA of the CDR3: TGTGCCACCAGCAGAGGAATGGGGACAGGGTTCGAGCAGTACTTC.

V is TRBV11-3 and J is TRBJ2-3; perhaps TRBD2 as D (6 bases). The germline V gene encodes CDR1 SGHNT and CDR2 YENEEA. The CDR3 contains 15 residues. Trimming left V 4 bases short and J 1 base short, with 12 bases between. The CDR3 protein is CASSSDYWGTDTQYF. The CDR3 DNA reads TGTGCCAGCAGCTCGGACTACTGGGGCACAGATACGCAGTATTTT. Looking up the rest from reference TRBV11-3 and TRBJ2-3 gives the full variable domain: EAGVVQSPRYKIIEKKQPVAFWCNPISGHNTLYWYLQNLGQGPELLIRYENEEAVDDSQLPKDRFSAERLKGVDSTLKIQPAELGDSAVYLCASSSDYWGTDTQYFGPGTRLTVL.

CDR3 sequence (DNA): TGCGCCAGCAGTCCTTTAGCGGGAGGGATCTACGAGCAGTACTTC. Its protein product is CASSPLAGGIYEQYF. The chain couples TRBV10-1 to TRBJ2-7, with 11 bases matching TRBD2. The CDR3 loop spans 15 amino acids. J was trimmed by 3 bases and V by 5 bases; bases with no gene match: 6. CDR1 WNHNN and CDR2 SYGVQD come from the germline V gene (reference sequence).

The rearrangement uses TRBV27 and TRBJ2-6, with 8 bases aligning to TRBD1. Trimming cost V 4 bases and J 3 bases; bases outside gene matches: 2. CDR3 size: 15 residues. Germline loops: CDR1 MNHEY, CDR2 SMNVEV (reference sequence). The CDR3, as DNA: TGTGCCAGCAGTTCGACAGGGGTTGGGGCCAACGTCCTGACTTTC. As protein: CASSSTGVGANVLTF. The variable domain in full, with the rest retrieved from reference TRBV27 and TRBJ2-6, is EAQVTQNPRYLITVTGKKLTVTCSQNMNHEYMSWYRQDPGLGLRQIYYSMNVEVTDKGDVPEGYKVSRKEKRNFPLILESPSPNQTSLYFCASSSTGVGANVLTFGAGSRLTVL.

In its sample, this clone was seen once. The genes are TRBV28 and TRBJ1-5; 8 bases are a match to TRBD1. The CDR3 spans 15 residues. The V gene's germline CDR1 is MDHEN and CDR2 SYDVKM. J was trimmed by 6 bases and V by 7 bases; bases with no gene match: 11. CDR3 sequence: CASTLGQGGFQPQHF. CDR3 DNA sequence: TGTGCCAGCACCTTAGGACAGGGAGGTTTTCAGCCCCAGCATTTT.

This clone occurred a few times. The rearrangement links TRBV7-8 to TRBJ1-2; no clear D. Trimming cost V 1 base and J 7 bases, with 13 bases left between them. This CDR3 is built from 14 residues. CDR1 is SGHVS, CDR2 FQNEAQ, per germline. The DNA for the CDR3 is TGTGCCAGCAGCTTAGTTACAGTTGCACTTGGCTACACCTTC. Translation: CASSLVTVALGYTF. The whole variable domain, remainder taken from reference TRBV7-8 and TRBJ1-2, is GAGVSQSPRYKVAKRGQDVALRCDPISGHVSLFWYQQALGQGPEFLTYFQNEAQLDKSGLPSDRFFAERPEGSVSTLKIQRTQQEDSAVYLCASSLVTVALGYTFGSGTRLTVV.

V gene TRBV5-8 combines with J gene TRBJ2-1; the D gene is possibly TRBD2 (6 bases). The CDR3 covers 13 residues. Germline V CDR1 and CDR2: SGHTS, YDEGEE. V dropped 1 base and J dropped 8 bases, with 10 bases sitting between them. CDR3 residues: CASSLIRDYEQFF. The CDR3 DNA reads TGTGCCAGCAGCTTGATCAGGGACTATGAGCAGTTCTTC.

This chain joins TRBV5-5 and TRBJ1-1, with D possibly being TRBD1 (6 bases). V lost 4 bases to trimming and J lost 3 bases, with 25 bases between them. This CDR3 comprises 18 residues. The germline CDR1 and CDR2 sequences are SGHKS and YYEKEE (reference sequence). The CDR3 DNA sequence: TGTGCCAGCAGCCCTTATTCCGGGACAATCTATTCGGACACTGAAGCTTTCTTT. It translates to CASSPYSGTIYSDTEAFF.

The chain uses TRBV27 and TRBJ2-7; no definite D call. Trimming shortened V by 8 bases and J by 0 bases, and 14 bases separated the two germline ends. The CDR3 covers 14 residues. Germline V CDR1 and CDR2: MNHEY, SMNVEV (reference sequence). The CDR3 is CASRLNFPSYEQYF. CDR3 nucleotides: TGTGCCAGCCGCTTGAACTTTCCCTCCTACGAGCAGTACTTC.

V and J are TRBV7-2 and TRBJ2-1; D is perhaps TRBD2 (5 bases). Trimming took 1 base from V and 5 from J, leaving 12 bases between them. Germline CDR1 and CDR2: SGHTA and FQGNSA. The CDR3 sequence is 15 residues long. In DNA, the CDR3 is TGTGCCAGCAGCTTAGGGCCGGGAAAGAACAATGAGCAGTTCTTC. This gives the protein CASSLGPGKNNEQFF.

The chain couples TRBV27 to TRBJ2-5, with D tentatively TRBD2 (7 bases). The CDR3 runs 14 residues. Germline V gene data show CDR1 as MNHEY and CDR2 as SMNVEV (reference sequence). Trimming removed 6 bases from V and 5 bases from J, with 16 bases in between. CDR3 sequence reads: CASSPRGRGETQYF. DNA of the CDR3: TGTGCCAGCAGCCCGCGGGGGAGGGGGGAGACCCAGTACTTC.

J is TRBJ2-7 and V is TRBV10-3; 10 bases are shared with TRBD2. This CDR3 has 16 amino acids. The J segment lost 1 base and the V segment lost 4 bases, leaving 7 bases of the junction unmatched. Germline V lookup: CDR1 ENHRY, CDR2 SYGVKD. CDR3 coding DNA: TGTGCCATCAGTGCAGCCGGGACTAGCGATTCCTACGAGCAGTACTTC. Its protein is CAISAAGTSDSYEQYF.

The gene calls are TRBV28 and TRBJ1-1; D ambiguous. The V end was cut by 6 bases, the J end by 1 base, with 12 bases between. This CDR3 contains 14 residues. CDR1 and CDR2 (germline): MDHEN, SYDVKM. The CDR3 DNA follows: TGTGCCAGCAGGGAAGGAGGGAAGAACACTGAAGCTTTCTTT. This sequence encodes CASREGGKNTEAFF.

The chain links TRBV27 to TRBJ2-1, with TRBD2 identical over 7 bases. J lost 5 bases, V lost 3 bases, and 7 bases had no gene match. The CDR3 spans 15 residues. The V gene's germline CDR1 is MNHEY and CDR2 SMNVEV (reference sequence). The CDR3 coding sequence is TGTGCCAGCAGTTTGTTCGGCGGGAGTGACAATGAGCAGTTCTTC. Translated, it gives CASSLFGGSDNEQFF.

V and J are TRBV18 and TRBJ2-7; 12 bases are a match to TRBD1. Germline assignment: CDR1 KGHSH and CDR2 LQKENI. The J segment lost 5 bases and the V segment lost 3 bases, leaving 2 bases of the junction unmatched. The CDR3 runs 14 residues. The CDR3 DNA reads TGTGCCAGCTCACCCGGGACAGGGGGCAACGAGCAGTACTTC. Translated: CASSPGTGGNEQYF.

The chain recombines TRBV28 with TRBJ2-7; TRBD1 matches at 9 bases. The length of the CDR3 is 16 residues. The V and J ends lost 7 bases and 2 bases, in that order; junction bases with no gene match: 12. Germline V gene lookup returns CDR1 MDHEN and CDR2 SYDVKM. The DNA of the CDR3 is TGTGCCAGCAACAATTTTGGGGGGACAGGGACCTACGAGCAGTACTTC. Translated, it gives CASNNFGGTGTYEQYF.

The chain is built from TRBV7-3 and TRBJ2-1; no clear D. Germline V gene lookup returns CDR1 SGHTA and CDR2 FQGTGA. V lost 5 bases and J lost 9, with 14 bases in between. There are 13 residues in the CDR3. The CDR3 DNA sequence: TGTGCCAGCAGCCCCCAAGGTTCGGGTGAGCAGTTCTTC. Amino acid sequence: CASSPQGSGEQFF.

The chain joins TRBV21-1 to TRBJ2-2; TRBD1 is taken as the D call from the table, unchecked against the DNA. TRBV21-1 has pseudogene status. CDR3 length equals 17 residues. The CDR3 region is CASSKAPKGANTGELFF. The DNA of the CDR3 is TGTGCCAGCAGCAAAGCGCCTAAGGGGGCGAACACCGGGGAGCTGTTTTTT.

The V and J genes are TRBV6-4 and TRBJ2-2; tentative D call: TRBD2 (6 bases). Germline V CDR1 and CDR2: MRHNA, SNTAGT. V was clipped by 6 bases and J by 5 bases, with 19 bases between them. The CDR3 is 16 residues long. CDR3 DNA sequence: TGTGCCAGCAGCCAATCGGCCGGGAGAGCGACCGGGGAGCTGTTTTTT. Encoded protein: CASSQSAGRATGELFF.

The chain has TRBV19 and TRBJ2-3; perhaps TRBD2 as D (5 bases). CDR3 length equals 12 residues. The germline V and J ends were trimmed by 5 bases and 6 bases, with 9 bases remaining between them. Germline V gene sequence: CDR1 LNHDA, CDR2 SQIVND (reference sequence). The CDR3 DNA reads as TGTGCCAGTAGTTCGAGGAGGGATACGCAGTATTTT. Protein sequence: CASSSRRDTQYF.